These 14 T cell receptor beta chains originate from one sample sequenced in a study of T cells in Graves' hyperthyroidism and ophthalmopathy. Amplification yielded TCR beta CDR3 regions, with RNA transcripts as the source. TCR CDR3 underwent first-round RT-PCR with the HTBI primer set. TCRdb independently ran MiXCR on the multiplex PCR reads; one entry per CDR3 protein. The repertoire holds more than 500,000 distinct CDR3 sequences, with about 15% as singletons. Sequenced input: blood. These receptors originate from a woman between 25 and 40 years old with Graves' ophthalmopathy.

This clonotype occurred many times. The chain carries TRBV28 and TRBJ1-1; D possibly corresponds to TRBD1 (6 bases). Germline CDR1 is MDHEN and CDR2 is SYDVKM. CDR3 size: 16 residues. V dropped 1 base and J dropped 8 bases, with 20 bases sitting between them. CDR3 bases: TGTGCCAGCAGTTTATCCCCGACAGGATCCCCCTACGAAGCTTTCTTT. Protein: CASSLSPTGSPYEAFF.

This clonotype was seen at least ten times. The gene calls are TRBV30 and TRBJ2-7; 7 bases are shared with TRBD2. The trim removed 5 bases at V and 7 bases at J, leaving 2 bases unmatched. Germline V gene data show CDR1 as GTSNPN and CDR2 as SVGIG (reference sequence). The CDR3 is 10 residues long. The DNA for the CDR3 is TGTGCCTGGGGGGGGGTGGAGCAGTACTTC. Protein product: CAWGGVEQYF. Full variable domain (remainder filled in from reference TRBV30 and TRBJ2-7): SQTIHQWPATLVQPVGSPLSLECTVEGTSNPNLYWYRQAAGRGLQLLFYSVGIGQISSEVPQNLSASRPQDRQFILSSKKLLLSDSGFYLCAWGGVEQYFGPGTRLTVT.

In this sample, this clonotype turned up many times. The DNA for the CDR3 is TGTGCCATCAGTGAGGGAGAAGTGGGCGAGCAGTACTTC. Translated: CAISEGEVGEQYF. The chain recombines TRBV10-3 with TRBJ2-7; D remains ambiguous. The CDR3 sequence is 13 residues long. Germline lookup yields CDR1 ENHRY and CDR2 SYGVKD. Trimming left V 2 bases short and J 6 bases short, with 11 bases between.

This clonotype was found many times. The chain combines TRBV6-2 or TRBV6-3 with TRBJ1-1; TRBD1 might be the D (5 bases). The CDR3 has 15 amino acids. The germline V and J ends were trimmed by 5 bases and 5 bases, with 18 bases remaining between them. Germline-derived CDR1 and CDR2 are MNHEY and SVGEGT. The CDR3 sequence is CASSKTGRLRTEAFF. The CDR3, as DNA: TGTGCCAGCAGTAAAACGGGACGGCTGAGAACTGAAGCTTTCTTT.

This clonotype was seen many times. This rearrangement joins TRBV7-2 to TRBJ1-2, with D maybe TRBD1 (5 bases). CDR3 size: 15 residues. Looked up from germline, CDR1 is SGHTA and CDR2 is FQGNSA. Deletions cut 6 bases from V and 8 bases from J, with 22 bases between. The DNA for the CDR3 is TGTGCCAGCAGTTCCCTTGTTGGGGGAAGGGACGGCTACACCTTC. As protein: CASSSLVGGRDGYTF.

Turning to this clonotype: With a much larger clone just one base away, this may be a read error. The chain combines TRBV12-3 or TRBV12-4 with TRBJ2-7; no clear D gene. The CDR3 has 13 amino acids. The CDR3 sequence: CASSLAVGYGQYF. The DNA for the CDR3 is TGTGCCAGCAGTTTAGCGGTGGGATACGGGCAGTACTTC.

This clonotype was detected only once. Here the CDR3 reads CASSLSPGPKRGYTF. For the CDR3, the DNA is TGCGCCAGCAGCTTATCCCCGGGGCCTAAACGGGGCTACACCTTC. The chain uses TRBV5-1 and TRBJ1-2, with D tentatively TRBD1 (5 bases). V lost 2 bases to trimming and J lost 8 bases, with 19 bases between them. The CDR3 covers 15 residues. Germline V gene lookup returns CDR1 SGHRS and CDR2 YFSETQ.

The chain combines TRBV20-1 with TRBJ1-6, with D possibly matching TRBD1 (5 bases). Germline V gene sequence: CDR1 DFQATT, CDR2 SNEGSKA (reference sequence). V lost 8 bases, J lost 7 bases, and 15 bases lay in between. The CDR3 extends over 13 amino acids. CDR3 in DNA: TGCAGTCCCTGGCAGGGTGCCAATTCACCCCTCCACTTT. Translation gives CSPWQGANSPLHF.

The chain combines TRBV6-6 with TRBJ1-5; D is possibly TRBD1 (6 bases). Per the germline V gene, CDR1 is MNHNY and CDR2 is SVGAGI (reference sequence). The CDR3 extends over 16 amino acids. Trimming removed 0 bases at V and 7 bases at J, with 16 bases between. The CDR3, as DNA: TGTGCCAGCAGTTACTCCCTACAGGGTTCCGGACAGCCCCAGCATTTT. Amino acids: CASSYSLQGSGQPQHF.

The V gene is TRBV4-3, the J gene TRBJ2-2; maybe TRBD1 (5 bases). The CDR3 sequence is 14 residues long. Germline V lookup: CDR1 LGHNA, CDR2 YSLEER. Trimming left V 1 base short and J 8 bases short, with 11 bases between. The CDR3 bases are TGCGCCAGCAGCCAAGGACAGCCTTGGGGGGAGCTGTTTTTT. Protein: CASSQGQPWGELFF.

This clonotype was observed a handful of times. Written as DNA, the CDR3 is TGCGCCAGCAGCCAAGAACTCGGGACTAGCGGGAGCAATGATGAGCAGTTCTTC. Translating gives CASSQELGTSGSNDEQFF. V usage is TRBV4-3 and J usage is TRBJ2-1, with 14 bases matching TRBD2. CDR1 and CDR2 from the germline V gene are LGHNA and YSLEER. This CDR3 spans 18 amino acids. V lost 0 bases to trimming and J lost 8 bases; unmatched junction nucleotides: 9.

The rearrangement links TRBV7-9 to TRBJ2-2; D is unresolved. The CDR3 contains 13 residues. V was pared by 5 bases and J by 10 bases, with 14 bases between. The germline V gene has CDR1 SEHNR and CDR2 FQNEAQ (reference sequence). This CDR3 reads CASSQSGGTELFF. The DNA of the CDR3 is TGTGCCAGCAGCCAATCCGGTGGCACGGAGCTGTTTTTT.

There are many counts of this clonotype. The chain combines TRBV6-2 or TRBV6-3 with TRBJ2-7; a weak D match, TRBD2 (6 bases). The V and J ends lost 7 bases and 0 bases respectively, with 13 bases between them. The germline CDR1 and CDR2 sequences are MNHEY and SVGEGT. The CDR3 length is 14 residues. The CDR3 spells CASIGGTVSYEQYF. CDR3 bases: TGTGCCAGCATTGGAGGGACTGTCTCCTACGAGCAGTACTTC.

This clonotype came up a few times. This rearrangement joins TRBV9 to TRBJ2-1, with a possible D match to TRBD1 (6 bases). The germline CDR1 and CDR2 sequences are SGDLS and YYNGEE. The CDR3 consists of 16 residues. Trimming stripped 3 bases from V and 3 bases from J, with 16 bases between. In DNA, the CDR3 is TGTGCCAGCAGCGCTCCGGAACAGGGTGGCTACAATGAGCAGTTCTTC. This gives the protein CASSAPEQGGYNEQFF.